This T cell receptor beta chain was observed in a study of cytomegalovirus exposure and HLA in healthy donors. Study-level findings and limits: A later analysis reportedly identified an Asian-associated ancestry cluster as carrying fewer N-insertions than the 666-donor mean. V- and J-gene trimming of TCR beta was linked (in a later analysis) to a missense DCLRE1C variant. Follow-up analysis seemed to connect common viral pathogens with several of the most significant clusters identified.

Donors sampled were nominally healthy, though unrecorded immune exposures were likely. V lost 5 bases and J lost 0, with 7 bases in between. The CDR3 length is 13 residues. Germline assignment: CDR1 SNHLY and CDR2 FYNNEI. A few counts support this clone. Its target is not known. Primers: 60 Vbeta forward and 13 Jbeta reverse. Assay used: immunoSEQ multiplex PCR; TCRdb lists only in-frame clones, some missing. The data show about 130,000 clones, with roughly 75% seen just once and roughly 3.5% held by the top ten. The sequence was obtained from a woman in her forties or fifties in good health and CMV-seronegative. J is TRBJ1-1 and V is TRBV2; no definite D call. Sequenced material: PBMCs. CDR3 in DNA: TGTGCCAGCAGTACTCGGTTGAACACTGAAGCTTTCTTT. Translating gives CASSTRLNTEAFF. The variable domain in full, with the rest retrieved from reference TRBV2 and TRBJ1-1, is EPEVTQTPSHQVTQMGQEVILRCVPISNHLYFYWYRQILGQKVEFLVSFYNNEISEKSEIFDDQFSVERPDGSNFTLKIRSTKLEDSAMYFCASSTRLNTEAFFGQGTRLTVV.